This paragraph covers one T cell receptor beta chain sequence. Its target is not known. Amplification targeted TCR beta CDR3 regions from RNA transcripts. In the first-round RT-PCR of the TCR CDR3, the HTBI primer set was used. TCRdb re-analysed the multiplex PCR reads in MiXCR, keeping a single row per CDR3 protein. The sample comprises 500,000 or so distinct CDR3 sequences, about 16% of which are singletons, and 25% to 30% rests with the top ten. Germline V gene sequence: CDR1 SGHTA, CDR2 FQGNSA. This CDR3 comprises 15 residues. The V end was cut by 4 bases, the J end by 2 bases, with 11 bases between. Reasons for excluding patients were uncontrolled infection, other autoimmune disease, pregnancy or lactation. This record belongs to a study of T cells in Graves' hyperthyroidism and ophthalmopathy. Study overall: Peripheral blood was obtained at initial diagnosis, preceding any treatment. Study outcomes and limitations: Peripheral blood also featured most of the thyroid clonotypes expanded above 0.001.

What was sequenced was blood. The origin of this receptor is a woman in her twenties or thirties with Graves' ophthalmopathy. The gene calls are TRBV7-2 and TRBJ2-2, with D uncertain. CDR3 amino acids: CASSSPILNTGELFF. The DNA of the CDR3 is TGTGCCAGCAGCTCCCCCATCTTAAACACCGGGGAGCTGTTTTTT.